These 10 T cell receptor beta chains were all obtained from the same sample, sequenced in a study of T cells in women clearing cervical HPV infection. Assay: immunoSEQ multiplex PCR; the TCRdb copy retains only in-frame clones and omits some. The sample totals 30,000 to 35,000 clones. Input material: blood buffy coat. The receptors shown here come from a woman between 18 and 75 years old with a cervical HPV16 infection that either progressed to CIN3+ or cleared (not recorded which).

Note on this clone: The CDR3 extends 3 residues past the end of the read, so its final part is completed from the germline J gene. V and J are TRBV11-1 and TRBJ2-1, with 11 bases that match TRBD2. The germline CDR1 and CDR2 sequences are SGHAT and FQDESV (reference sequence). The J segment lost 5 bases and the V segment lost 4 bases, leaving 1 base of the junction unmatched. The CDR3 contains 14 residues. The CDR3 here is CASSSGLADNEQFF. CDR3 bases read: TGTGCCAGCAGCTCGGGACTAGCGGACAATGAG.

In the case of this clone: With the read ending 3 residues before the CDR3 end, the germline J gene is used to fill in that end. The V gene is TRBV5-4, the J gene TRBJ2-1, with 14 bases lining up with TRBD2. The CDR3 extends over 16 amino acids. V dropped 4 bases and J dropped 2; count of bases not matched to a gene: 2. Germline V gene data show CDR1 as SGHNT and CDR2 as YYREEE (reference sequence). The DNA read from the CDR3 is TGTGCCAGCAGCATGACTAGCGGGGGGGCCTACAATGAG. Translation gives CASSMTSGGAYNE. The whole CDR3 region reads CASSMTSGGAYNEQFF.

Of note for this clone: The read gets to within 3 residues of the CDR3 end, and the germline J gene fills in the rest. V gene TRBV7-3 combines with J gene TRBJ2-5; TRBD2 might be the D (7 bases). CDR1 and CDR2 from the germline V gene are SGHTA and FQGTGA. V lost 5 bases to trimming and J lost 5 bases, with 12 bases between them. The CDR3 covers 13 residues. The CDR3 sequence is CASSTGGGETQYF. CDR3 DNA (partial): TGTGCCAGCAGCACGGGGGGCGGGGAGACC.

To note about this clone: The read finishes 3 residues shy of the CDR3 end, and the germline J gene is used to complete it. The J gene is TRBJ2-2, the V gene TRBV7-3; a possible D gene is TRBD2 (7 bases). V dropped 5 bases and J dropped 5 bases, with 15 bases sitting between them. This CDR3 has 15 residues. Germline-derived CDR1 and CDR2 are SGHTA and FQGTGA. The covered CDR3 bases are TGTGCCAGCAGCCCTCAAGGGGGGGGGACCGGGGAG. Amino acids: CASSPQGGGTGE. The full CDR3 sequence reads CASSPQGGGTGELFF.

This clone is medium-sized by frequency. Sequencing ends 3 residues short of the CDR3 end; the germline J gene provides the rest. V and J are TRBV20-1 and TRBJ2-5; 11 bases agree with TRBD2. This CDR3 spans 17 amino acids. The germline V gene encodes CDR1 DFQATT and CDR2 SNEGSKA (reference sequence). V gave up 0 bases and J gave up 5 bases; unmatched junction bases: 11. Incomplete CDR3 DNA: TGCAGTGCTAGAGACTTAAGTAGCGGGGGGGCACGGGAGACC. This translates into CSARDLSSGGARET. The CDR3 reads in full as CSARDLSSGGARETQYF.

The sequenced part of the CDR3 DNA is TGTGCCAGCAGCTGGGTCAGGCCCAATTCACCC. As protein: CASSWVRPNSP. The complete CDR3 protein is CASSWVRPNSPLHF. This chain uses TRBV5-6 with TRBJ1-6; D gene unclear. The read ends 3 residues early relative to the CDR3; the germline J gene fills the gap. CDR1 and CDR2 (germline): SGHDT, YYEEEE. V was shortened by 3 bases and J by 7 bases, with 11 bases between the two germline ends. This CDR3 spans 14 amino acids.

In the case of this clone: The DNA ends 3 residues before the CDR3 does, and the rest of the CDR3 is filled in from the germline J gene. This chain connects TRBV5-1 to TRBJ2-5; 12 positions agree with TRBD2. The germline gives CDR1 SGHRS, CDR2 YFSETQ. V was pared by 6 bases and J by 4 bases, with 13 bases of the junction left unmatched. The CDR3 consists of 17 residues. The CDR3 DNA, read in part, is TGCGCCAGCACCTTCAGTCCTAGCGGGAGGGCCGGAGAGACC. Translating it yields CASTFSPSGRAGET. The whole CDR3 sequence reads CASTFSPSGRAGETQYF.

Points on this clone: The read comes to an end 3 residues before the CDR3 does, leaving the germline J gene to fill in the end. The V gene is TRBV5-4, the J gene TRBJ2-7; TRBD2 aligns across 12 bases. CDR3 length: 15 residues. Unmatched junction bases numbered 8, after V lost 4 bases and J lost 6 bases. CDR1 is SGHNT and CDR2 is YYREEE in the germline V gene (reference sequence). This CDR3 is CASSTGTSGPVEQYF. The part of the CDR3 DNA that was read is TGTGCCAGCAGCACCGGGACTAGCGGGCCTGTCGAG.

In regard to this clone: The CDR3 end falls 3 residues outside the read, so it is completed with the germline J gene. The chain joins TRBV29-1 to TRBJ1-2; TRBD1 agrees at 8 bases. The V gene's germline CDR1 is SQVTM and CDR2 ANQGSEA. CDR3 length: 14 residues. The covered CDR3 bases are TGCAGCGTCGGCGGGACAGGCAGTAGTAGGGGC. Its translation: CSVGGTGSSRG. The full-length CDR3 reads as CSVGGTGSSRGYTF.

This CDR3 is CASSIRRTVRSGNTIYF. CDR3 bases read: TGTGCCAGTAGTATAAGGAGGACAGTCCGCTCTGGAAACACC. The chain couples TRBV19 to TRBJ1-3; possible D gene TRBD1, 6 bases. The DNA ends 3 residues before the CDR3 does, and the rest of the CDR3 is filled in from the germline J gene. The germline V gene encodes CDR1 LNHDA and CDR2 SQIVND (reference sequence). The CDR3 has 17 residues. The germline V and J ends were trimmed by 2 bases and 0 bases, with 14 bases remaining between them.